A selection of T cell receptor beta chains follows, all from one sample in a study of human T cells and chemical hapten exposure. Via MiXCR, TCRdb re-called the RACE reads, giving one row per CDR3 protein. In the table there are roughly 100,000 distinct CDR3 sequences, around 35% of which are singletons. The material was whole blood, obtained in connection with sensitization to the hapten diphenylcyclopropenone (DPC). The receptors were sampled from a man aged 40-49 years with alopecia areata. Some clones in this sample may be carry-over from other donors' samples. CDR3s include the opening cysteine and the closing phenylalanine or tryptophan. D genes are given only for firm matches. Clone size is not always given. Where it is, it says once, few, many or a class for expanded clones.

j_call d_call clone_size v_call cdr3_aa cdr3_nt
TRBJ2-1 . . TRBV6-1 CASSEDTGPYNEQFF TGTGCCAGCAGTGAAGATACAGGTCCCTACAATGAGCAGTTCTTC
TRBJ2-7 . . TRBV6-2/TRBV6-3 CASSSNGEQYF TGTGCCAGCAGTAGTAACGGAGAACAGTACTTC
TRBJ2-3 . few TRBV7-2 CASSQVAVAGQYF TGTGCCAGCAGCCAAGTCGCAGTAGCAGGGCAGTATTTT
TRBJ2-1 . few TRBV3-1 CASSHRSGSSYNEQFF TGTGCCAGCAGCCACCGATCCGGGAGCTCCTACAATGAGCAGTTCTTC
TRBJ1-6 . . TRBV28 CASSLGRGPYNSPLHF TGTGCCAGCAGTTTGGGTCGGGGGCCCTATAATTCACCCCTCCACTTT
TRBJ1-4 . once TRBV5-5 CASSLVTGPNEKLFF TGTGCCAGCAGCCTTGTGACAGGCCCCAATGAAAAACTGTTTTTT
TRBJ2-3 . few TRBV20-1 CSARGDPGRTDTQYF TGCAGTGCTAGAGGGGACCCCGGCCGCACAGATACGCAGTATTTT
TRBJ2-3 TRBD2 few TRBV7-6 CASSSSPGLASDTQYF TGTGCCAGCAGCTCTAGCCCCGGACTAGCTTCAGATACGCAGTATTTT
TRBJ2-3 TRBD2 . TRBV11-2 CASSLGPGLAASTDTQYF TGTGCCAGCAGCTTGGGACCGGGACTAGCGGCTAGCACAGATACGCAGTATTTT
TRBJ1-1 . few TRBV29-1 CSVVRGRTEAFF TGCAGCGTTGTGCGGGGGAGGACTGAAGCTTTCTTT
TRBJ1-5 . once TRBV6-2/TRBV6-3 CASTAGLTGNQPQHF TGTGCCAGCACGGCAGGTTTAACTGGCAATCAGCCCCAGCATTTT
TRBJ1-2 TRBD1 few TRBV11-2 CASSLDGQGKYGYTF TGTGCCAGCAGCTTAGATGGACAGGGAAAATATGGCTACACCTTC
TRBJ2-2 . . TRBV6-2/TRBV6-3 CASPSSGGELFF TGTGCCAGCCCGAGCTCCGGCGGGGAGCTGTTTTTT
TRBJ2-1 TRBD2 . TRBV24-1 CATSDSSSGRAINNEQFF TGTGCCACCAGTGATTCATCTAGCGGGAGGGCCATTAACAATGAGCAGTTCTTC
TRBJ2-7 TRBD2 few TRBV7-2 CASGTSGIYEQYF TGTGCCAGTGGGACTAGCGGGATCTACGAGCAGTACTTC
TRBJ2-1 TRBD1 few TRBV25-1 CASSGAYSGTGKDEQFF TGTGCCAGCAGTGGTGCATATTCCGGGACAGGGAAGGATGAGCAGTTCTTC
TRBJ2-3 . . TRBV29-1 CSVEGGKGDTQYF TGCAGCGTTGAAGGGGGCAAGGGAGATACGCAGTATTTT
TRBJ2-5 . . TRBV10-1 CASRGSPETQYF TGCGCCAGCAGGGGGAGCCCAGAGACCCAGTACTTC
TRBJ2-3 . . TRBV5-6 CASSLGRVVTDTQYF TGTGCCAGCAGCTTGGGCAGGGTAGTAACAGATACGCAGTATTTT
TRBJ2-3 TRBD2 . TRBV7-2 CASRDLAGDGTDTQYF TGTGCCAGCAGGGATCTAGCGGGAGATGGTACAGATACGCAGTATTTT
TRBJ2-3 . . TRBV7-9 CASSPRPGRSTSTDTQYF TGTGCCAGCAGCCCCCGCCCGGGACGGAGTACCAGCACAGATACGCAGTATTTT
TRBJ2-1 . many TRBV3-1 CASSQGAGMFNEQFF TGTGCCAGCAGCCAAGGGGCTGGGATGTTTAATGAGCAGTTCTTC
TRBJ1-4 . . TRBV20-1 CSASRQATNEKLFF TGCAGTGCTAGCAGACAGGCAACTAATGAAAAACTGTTTTTT
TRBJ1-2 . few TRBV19 CATLLGGNYGYTF TGTGCCACCTTGCTAGGGGGGAACTATGGCTACACCTTC
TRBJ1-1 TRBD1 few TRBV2 CASSGDRTTEAFF TGTGCCAGCAGTGGGGACAGGACGACTGAAGCTTTCTTT
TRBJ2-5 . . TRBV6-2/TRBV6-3 CASSYKGYQETQYF TGTGCCAGCAGTTACAAGGGGTACCAAGAGACCCAGTACTTC
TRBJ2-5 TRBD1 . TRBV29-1 CSVLGQGGETQYF TGCAGCGTTCTGGGACAGGGAGGAGAGACCCAGTACTTC
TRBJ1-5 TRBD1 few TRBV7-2 CASSAGQGVGNQPQHF TGTGCCAGCAGCGCGGGACAGGGGGTCGGTAATCAGCCCCAGCATTTT
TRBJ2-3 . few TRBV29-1 CSVEEGGRGTDTQYF TGCAGCGTTGAAGAGGGGGGGCGCGGGACAGATACGCAGTATTTT
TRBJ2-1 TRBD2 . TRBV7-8 CASAPGGSSYNEQFF TGTGCCAGCGCCCCAGGCGGGAGCTCCTACAATGAGCAGTTCTTC
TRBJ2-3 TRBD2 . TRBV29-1 CSVEGFLAGVTDTQYF TGCAGCGTTGAAGGGTTTCTAGCGGGAGTCACAGATACGCAGTATTTT
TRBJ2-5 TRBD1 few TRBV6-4 CATSPGQGGETQYF TGTGCCACCAGCCCGGGACAGGGAGGAGAGACCCAGTACTTC
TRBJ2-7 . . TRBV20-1 CSATAGISSYEQYF TGCAGTGCTACGGCAGGGATAAGCTCCTACGAGCAGTACTTC
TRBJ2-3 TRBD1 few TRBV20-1 CSARVGTGTDTQYF TGCAGTGCTAGAGTGGGGACAGGGACAGATACGCAGTATTTT
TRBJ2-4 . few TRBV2 CASKIAGGEAKNIQYF TGTGCCAGCAAAATCGCCGGGGGCGAGGCCAAAAACATTCAGTACTTC
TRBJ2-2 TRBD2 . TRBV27 CASSLAGGYTGELFF TGTGCCAGCAGTTTAGCGGGAGGGTACACCGGGGAGCTGTTTTTT
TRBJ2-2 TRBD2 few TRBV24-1 CATSDAGGPHTGELFF TGTGCCACCAGTGACGCGGGAGGGCCGCACACCGGGGAGCTGTTTTTT
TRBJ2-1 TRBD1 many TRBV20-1 CGGTGGAKSYNEQFF TGCGGCGGGACAGGGGGCGCGAAGAGTTACAATGAGCAGTTCTTC
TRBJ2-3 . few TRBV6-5 CASYGSSDTQYF TGTGCCAGCTATGGGAGTTCGGATACGCAGTATTTT
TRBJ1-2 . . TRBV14 CASSQDYTGLDYGYTF TGTGCCAGCAGCCAAGATTATACAGGCCTTGACTATGGCTACACCTTC
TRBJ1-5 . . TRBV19 CASSIAQGISNQPQHF TGTGCCAGTAGTATAGCACAGGGAATTAGCAATCAGCCCCAGCATTTT
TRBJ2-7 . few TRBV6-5 CASSYSGAGSYEQYF TGTGCCAGCAGTTATTCAGGGGCGGGCTCCTACGAGCAGTACTTC
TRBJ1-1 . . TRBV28 CASTPDSYEAFF TGTGCCAGCACCCCCGACTCGTACGAAGCTTTCTTT
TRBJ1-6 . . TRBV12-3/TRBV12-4 CASSWAGRSPLHF TGTGCCAGCAGTTGGGCAGGTCGATCACCCCTCCACTTT
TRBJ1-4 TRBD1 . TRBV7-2 CASSLAGTGGRKLFF TGTGCCAGCAGCTTAGCCGGGACAGGGGGTCGAAAACTGTTTTTT
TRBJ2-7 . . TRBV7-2 CASSLARGDEQYF TGTGCCAGCAGCTTAGCCCGCGGCGACGAGCAGTACTTC
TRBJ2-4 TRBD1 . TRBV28 CASTPGQRKNIQYF TGTGCCAGCACTCCGGGACAGCGAAAAAACATTCAGTACTTC
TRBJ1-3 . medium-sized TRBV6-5 CASRQGSSGNTIYF TGTGCCAGCAGACAGGGATCCTCTGGAAACACCATATATTTT
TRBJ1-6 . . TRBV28 CASSSRSSYNSPLHF TGTGCCAGCAGTTCTCGCAGCTCCTATAATTCACCCCTCCACTTT